This TCR beta chain was identified during a study of regulatory T cells in long-lasting Graves disease. Germline CDR1 DFQATT, CDR2 SNEGSKA (reference sequence). Trimming left V 5 bases short and J 5 bases short, with 9 bases between. The CDR3 totals 11 residues. Study-wide results and limits: There were preferences for TRBV28, TRBJ1-2 and TRBJ2-5 in persistent disease. Compared with new cases, persistent Graves' patients showed reduced TCR diversity.

This clonotype was counted many times. Its cognate antigen is unknown. Indicated time point: newly diagnosed GD, antithyroid drugs for less than 3 months. The TCR library was prepared using RNA isolated from PBMCs. Nine milliliters of peripheral blood were taken and placed in EDTA tubes. Sequencing libraries for TCR beta were prepared with iRepertoire HTBI primers and Arm-PCR of CDR3 regions. TCRdb re-called the multiplex PCR reads through MiXCR, storing one row per CDR3 protein. The sample holds about 540,000 distinct CDR3 sequences; approximately 15% are singletons and the top ten take 10%. The sample was also reused in another study, on T cells in Graves' hyperthyroidism and ophthalmopathy. That publication notes: An initial round of RT-PCR targeting the TCR CDR3 relied on the HTBI primer set.

The sequence was obtained from a man aged 30-40 years with Graves disease. The chain is built from TRBV20-1 and TRBJ1-2, with D unclear. The material sequenced was peripheral blood mononuclear cells (PBMCs), taken at new diagnosis, from a patient treated with antithyroid drugs. The CDR3 protein is CSADLGYGYTF. CDR3 bases: TGCAGTGCTGATCTCGGGTATGGCTACACCTTC.